Listed below are T cell receptor beta chains from one sample, sequenced in a study of T cell repertoires in cytomegalovirus infection. TCRdb redid the calling of the reads with MiXCR, one entry per CDR3 protein. The sample lists approximately 110,000 distinct CDR3 sequences, about 33% occurring once. Their target antigens are unknown. This material consisted of CD8+ T cells from cultured PBMCs, taken from culture after CMV antigen stimulation. The receptors were sampled from a human donor in good health (CMV status not recorded). Some clones in this sample may be carry-over from other donors' samples. Each CDR3 is given with its conserved first and last residue. Each record gives: clone size, D gene, V gene, J gene, CDR3 protein, CDR3 DNA. D genes are given only for firm matches. Size values are once, few and many counts, or a class for expanded clones, and some rows have none.

clone size: many; D gene: NA; V gene: TRBV7-8; J gene: TRBJ2-2; CDR3 protein: CASSLRAGANTGELFF; CDR3 DNA: TGTGCCAGCAGCCTAAGGGCAGGCGCGAACACCGGGGAGCTGTTTTTT
clone size: NA; D gene: TRBD1; V gene: TRBV20-1; J gene: TRBJ2-7; CDR3 protein: CSARDQTGTGVEQYF; CDR3 DNA: TGCAGTGCTAGAGATCAGACCGGGACAGGGGTCGAGCAGTACTTC
clone size: many; D gene: TRBD2; V gene: TRBV7-8; J gene: TRBJ2-5; CDR3 protein: CASSLGILAGAQETQYF; CDR3 DNA: TGTGCCAGCAGCTTAGGGATCCTAGCGGGGGCCCAAGAGACCCAGTACTTC
clone size: NA; D gene: NA; V gene: TRBV2; J gene: TRBJ1-1; CDR3 protein: CASRESGGANTEAFF; CDR3 DNA: TGTGCCAGCAGGGAGTCGGGGGGGGCGAACACTGAAGCTTTCTTT
clone size: few; D gene: NA; V gene: TRBV6-2/TRBV6-3; J gene: TRBJ2-7; CDR3 protein: CASSPSYGGSKGEQYF; CDR3 DNA: TGTGCCAGCAGTCCTTCCTATGGGGGCTCCAAGGGCGAGCAGTACTTC
clone size: few; D gene: NA; V gene: TRBV7-2; J gene: TRBJ1-6; CDR3 protein: CASSLWGLAESPLHF; CDR3 DNA: TGTGCCAGCAGCTTATGGGGCCTGGCGGAGTCACCCCTCCACTTT
clone size: few; D gene: TRBD1; V gene: TRBV6-5; J gene: TRBJ1-2; CDR3 protein: CASSYRGRTVGYGYTF; CDR3 DNA: TGTGCCAGCAGTTACAGGGGGCGCACGGTTGGCTATGGCTACACCTTC
clone size: few; D gene: NA; V gene: TRBV18; J gene: TRBJ2-7; CDR3 protein: CASSPGPYEQYF; CDR3 DNA: TGTGCCAGCTCACCCGGACCCTACGAGCAGTACTTC
clone size: NA; D gene: TRBD1; V gene: TRBV4-1; J gene: TRBJ2-5; CDR3 protein: CASSQGTGGSQETQYF; CDR3 DNA: TGCGCCAGCAGCCAAGGGACAGGGGGTTCCCAAGAGACCCAGTACTTC
clone size: many; D gene: TRBD1; V gene: TRBV29-1; J gene: TRBJ2-7; CDR3 protein: CSALGDRGLVSSHGSSYEQYF; CDR3 DNA: TGCAGCGCACTGGGGGACAGGGGGTTGGTGTCGTCTCACGGATCGTCCTACGAGCAGTACTTC
clone size: NA; D gene: TRBD1; V gene: TRBV6-2/TRBV6-3; J gene: TRBJ2-1; CDR3 protein: CASSLGQDNEQFF; CDR3 DNA: TGTGCCAGCAGTTTGGGACAGGACAATGAGCAGTTCTTC
clone size: NA; D gene: NA; V gene: TRBV4-1; J gene: TRBJ2-5; CDR3 protein: CASSQAARDKTETQYF; CDR3 DNA: TGCGCCAGCAGCCAAGCGGCCAGGGACAAAACAGAGACCCAGTACTTC
clone size: NA; D gene: NA; V gene: TRBV6-2/TRBV6-3; J gene: TRBJ2-7; CDR3 protein: CASSYVEYEQYF; CDR3 DNA: TGTGCCAGCAGTTACGTCGAGTACGAGCAGTACTTC
clone size: once; D gene: NA; V gene: TRBV7-9; J gene: TRBJ1-1; CDR3 protein: CASSPASKGQPEAFF; CDR3 DNA: TGTGCCAGCAGCCCTGCATCAAAAGGACAGCCTGAAGCTTTCTTT
clone size: NA; D gene: NA; V gene: TRBV2; J gene: TRBJ2-7; CDR3 protein: CASSESPGVTYEQYF; CDR3 DNA: TGTGCCAGCAGTGAATCCCCGGGGGTTACCTACGAGCAGTACTTC
clone size: few; D gene: NA; V gene: TRBV7-6; J gene: TRBJ2-7; CDR3 protein: CASSLPGNRYEQYF; CDR3 DNA: TGTGCCAGCAGCTTACCAGGGAACCGCTACGAGCAGTACTTC
clone size: many; D gene: NA; V gene: TRBV7-2; J gene: TRBJ2-3; CDR3 protein: CASSLVDTRSTDTQYF; CDR3 DNA: TGTGCCAGCAGCTTAGTCGACACCCGAAGCACAGATACGCAGTATTTT
clone size: NA; D gene: NA; V gene: TRBV12-3/TRBV12-4; J gene: TRBJ2-1; CDR3 protein: CASSLHFSGTNEQFF; CDR3 DNA: TGTGCCAGCAGCCTCCATTTCTCCGGCACCAATGAGCAGTTCTTC
clone size: NA; D gene: NA; V gene: TRBV12-3/TRBV12-4; J gene: TRBJ2-7; CDR3 protein: CASSPRGGPYEQYF; CDR3 DNA: TGTGCCAGCAGCCCGAGGGGGGGTCCCTACGAGCAGTACTTC
clone size: NA; D gene: TRBD1; V gene: TRBV5-6; J gene: TRBJ1-5; CDR3 protein: CASSLGTGGDSNQPQHF; CDR3 DNA: TGTGCCAGCAGCCTGGGGACAGGCGGAGATAGCAATCAGCCCCAGCATTTT
clone size: NA; D gene: TRBD1; V gene: TRBV2; J gene: TRBJ2-2; CDR3 protein: CARTGQDTGELFF; CDR3 DNA: TGTGCCAGGACAGGGCAGGACACCGGGGAGCTGTTTTTT
clone size: NA; D gene: TRBD1; V gene: TRBV7-2; J gene: TRBJ1-2; CDR3 protein: CATRGQGDNGYTF; CDR3 DNA: TGTGCCACCAGGGGACAGGGTGATAATGGCTACACCTTC
clone size: many; D gene: NA; V gene: TRBV6-1; J gene: TRBJ1-6; CDR3 protein: CASRPKRFNYNSPLHF; CDR3 DNA: TGTGCCAGCAGACCCAAACGCTTTAACTATAATTCACCCCTCCACTTT
clone size: NA; D gene: NA; V gene: TRBV5-5; J gene: TRBJ2-7; CDR3 protein: CASSFMEIWPYEQYF; CDR3 DNA: TGTGCCAGCAGCTTCATGGAGATATGGCCCTACGAGCAGTACTTC
clone size: NA; D gene: NA; V gene: TRBV6-5; J gene: TRBJ2-7; CDR3 protein: CASSYSNQNYEQYF; CDR3 DNA: TGTGCCAGCAGTTACTCGAACCAGAACTACGAGCAGTACTTC
clone size: few; D gene: TRBD1; V gene: TRBV12-3/TRBV12-4; J gene: TRBJ1-5; CDR3 protein: CASRQQGAWQPQHF; CDR3 DNA: TGTGCCAGCAGGCAACAGGGGGCCTGGCAGCCCCAGCATTTT
clone size: few; D gene: TRBD2; V gene: TRBV12-3/TRBV12-4; J gene: TRBJ2-3; CDR3 protein: CASSFSPSGGADTQYF; CDR3 DNA: TGTGCCAGCAGTTTCTCGCCTAGCGGGGGGGCAGATACGCAGTATTTT